Presented here are 14 T cell receptor beta chains from one specimen sequenced in a study of cytomegalovirus exposure and HLA in healthy donors (dated by TCRdb to 2017 to 2019). Library method: the immunoSEQ multiplex PCR assay. A mixture of 60 forward primers for TCR Vbeta segments and 13 reverse primers for TCR Jbeta segments was used in the multiplex PCR. The immuneACCESS repertoire file appears here via TCRdb, limited to in-frame rearrangements. These files lack a portion of the clones; in checked studies, under half of the deficit traces to unresolved V genes, and the cause of the others is not known. The sample contains about 120,000 clones, approximately 84% of them found a single time. The ten largest account for approximately 4% of the sample. The sequencing input was PBMCs. The receptor set was obtained from a man between 18 and 29 years old in good health and CMV-seropositive.

The genes are TRBV9 and TRBJ2-3; possibly TRBD2 for D (5 bases). The V end was cut by 2 bases, the J end by 1 base, with 11 bases between. There are 15 residues in the CDR3. Per germline, CDR1 SGDLS and CDR2 YYNGEE. CDR3 in amino acids: CASSVFRRGTDTQYF. The DNA of the CDR3 is TGTGCCAGCAGCGTTTTCCGGCGGGGCACAGATACGCAGTATTTT. Complete variable domain (other parts from reference TRBV9 and TRBJ2-3): DSGVTQTPKHLITATGQRVTLRCSPRSGDLSVYWYQQSLDQGLQFLIQYYNGEERAKGNILERFSAQQFPDLHSELNLSSLELGDSALYFCASSVFRRGTDTQYFGPGTRLTVL.

This clone has more than one count but fewer than ten. This chain uses TRBV6-1 with TRBJ1-3; D gene unclear. The CDR3 spans 14 residues. V was shortened by 8 bases and J by 2 bases, with 13 bases between the two germline ends. Germline V gene data show CDR1 as MNHNS and CDR2 as SASEGT. The CDR3 spells CASVQFVAGNTIYF. The CDR3 DNA sequence: TGTGCCAGCGTTCAGTTTGTCGCTGGAAACACCATATATTTT.

The V and J genes are TRBV7-9 and TRBJ2-5, with 9 bases lining up with TRBD2. In germline, CDR1 is SEHNR, CDR2 FQNEAQ (reference sequence). The CDR3 extends over 16 amino acids. V lost 4 bases, J lost 2 bases, and 8 bases stayed unmatched. The CDR3 loop is CASSSPGLADQETQYF. The CDR3 bases are TGTGCCAGCAGCTCTCCGGGACTAGCTGATCAAGAGACCCAGTACTTC. Together with reference TRBV7-9 and TRBJ2-5, the CDR3 gives the full variable domain: DTGVSQNPRHKITKRGQNVTFRCDPISEHNRLYWYRQTLGQGPEFLTYFQNEAQLEKSRLLSDRFSAERPKGSFSTLEIQRTEQGDSAMYLCASSSPGLADQETQYFGPGTRLLVL.

The chain joins TRBV5-5 to TRBJ2-7; D may be TRBD2 (5 bases). The CDR3 has 14 residues. The V end lost 1 base, the J end lost 3 bases, and 11 bases lay between the germline ends. Germline V lookup: CDR1 SGHKS, CDR2 YYEKEE (reference sequence). This CDR3 is CASSLLFEGYEQYF. The CDR3 nucleotides are TGTGCCAGCAGCTTGTTGTTTGAGGGCTACGAGCAGTACTTC.

This rearrangement joins TRBV7-2 to TRBJ2-2; 7 bases are shared with TRBD1. CDR3 length: 15 amino acids. Germline V CDR1 and CDR2: SGHTA, FQGNSA. Unmatched junction bases numbered 6, after V lost 5 bases and J lost 3 bases. In nucleotides, the CDR3 is TGTGCCAGCAGCCCGACAGGGTGGTACACCGGGGAGCTGTTTTTT. Its protein is CASSPTGWYTGELFF.

The chain carries TRBV19 and TRBJ1-1, with D perhaps TRBD1 (5 bases). The length of the CDR3 is 13 residues. Germline values: CDR1 LNHDA, CDR2 SQIVND (reference sequence). V gave up 4 bases and J gave up 1 base, with 7 bases separating them. This CDR3 reads CASSTTGNTEAFF. CDR3 nucleotides: TGTGCCAGTAGTACTACAGGGAACACTGAAGCTTTCTTT.

The CDR3 loop is CASSLEWLSGQSYEQYF. The CDR3 DNA follows: TGTGCCAGCAGCTTAGAGTGGTTGTCGGGACAGTCCTACGAGCAGTACTTC. The gene calls are TRBV7-2 and TRBJ2-7; 7 bases agree with TRBD1. Germline CDR1 SGHTA, CDR2 FQGNSA. The CDR3 covers 17 residues. J lost 1 base, V lost 1 base, and 10 bases had no gene match.

The chain is built from TRBV19 and TRBJ2-7, with D possibly matching TRBD2 (5 bases). The germline V gene encodes CDR1 LNHDA and CDR2 SQIVND (reference sequence). The ends were cut back, 6 bases at V and 3 bases at J, with 9 bases in the middle. There are 12 residues in the CDR3. The DNA for the CDR3 is TGTGCCAGTAGCGCCCGGGACTACGAGCAGTACTTC. Protein sequence: CASSARDYEQYF.

This chain uses TRBV29-1 with TRBJ2-7; D may be TRBD1 (6 bases). Germline values: CDR1 SQVTM, CDR2 ANQGSEA. V lost 6 bases and J lost 1, with 22 bases in between. This CDR3 has 16 amino acids. Written as DNA, the CDR3 is TGCAGCGTGGACCGAGTCGGGGCCAGGGGTTCCTACGAGCAGTACTTC. It codes for CSVDRVGARGSYEQYF.

This sequence joins TRBV6-1 and TRBJ1-3, with 9 bases fitting TRBD1. From germline, CDR1 is MNHNS and CDR2 SASEGT. With 0 bases clipped from V and 3 bases from J, the junction kept 3 bases outside the gene matches. The CDR3 covers 16 residues. The CDR3 here is CASSEAGTGSGNTIYF. Written as DNA, the CDR3 is TGTGCCAGCAGTGAAGCGGGGACAGGGAGTGGAAACACCATATATTTT.

CDR3: CASSPTSGRIYEQYF. The CDR3 nucleotides read TGCGCCAGCAGCCCGACTAGCGGTCGCATCTACGAGCAGTACTTC. The chain recombines TRBV4-1 with TRBJ2-7, with 9 bases aligning to TRBD2. Germline values: CDR1 MGHRA, CDR2 YSYEKL. The CDR3 totals 15 residues. After removal of 4 bases from V and 3 bases from J, the junction contained 7 bases not matched to a gene.

The V gene is TRBV6-4, the J gene TRBJ1-4, with D perhaps matching TRBD1 (5 bases). Trimming took off 2 bases at V and 12 bases at J, with 13 bases between the two ends. CDR3 length: 13 residues. Germline-derived CDR1 and CDR2 are MRHNA and SNTAGT. The chain's CDR3 is CASSDPTGEELFF. CDR3 coding DNA: TGTGCCAGCAGTGACCCTACAGGAGAGGAACTGTTTTTT.

V gene TRBV5-1 combines with J gene TRBJ2-3; weak D call: TRBD2 (6 bases). CDR1 SGHRS and CDR2 YFSETQ come from the germline V gene. Between the trimmed V and J ends, which lost 0 bases and 5 bases, there was a span of 13 bases. The CDR3 runs 15 residues. The CDR3 nucleotides read TGCGCCAGCAGCTTGGTCGGGGGTGAGGGAGATACGCAGTATTTT. This translates into CASSLVGGEGDTQYF. Looking up the rest from reference TRBV5-1 and TRBJ2-3 gives the full variable domain: KAGVTQTPRYLIKTRGQQVTLSCSPISGHRSVSWYQQTPGQGLQFLFEYFSETQRNKGNFPGRFSGRQFSNSRSEMNVSTLELGDSALYLCASSLVGGEGDTQYFGPGTRLTVL.

The count of this clone is one. This rearrangement joins TRBV6-5 to TRBJ2-5; 9 nucleotides agree with TRBD2. The CDR3 runs to 15 residues. The J segment lost 7 bases and the V segment lost 5 bases, leaving 11 bases of the junction unmatched. In germline, CDR1 is MNHEY, CDR2 SVGAGI. Here the CDR3 DNA reads TGTGCCAGCAGTCCCCCGGGACTAGCCCGTACGACCCAGTACTTC. Protein: CASSPPGLARTTQYF.